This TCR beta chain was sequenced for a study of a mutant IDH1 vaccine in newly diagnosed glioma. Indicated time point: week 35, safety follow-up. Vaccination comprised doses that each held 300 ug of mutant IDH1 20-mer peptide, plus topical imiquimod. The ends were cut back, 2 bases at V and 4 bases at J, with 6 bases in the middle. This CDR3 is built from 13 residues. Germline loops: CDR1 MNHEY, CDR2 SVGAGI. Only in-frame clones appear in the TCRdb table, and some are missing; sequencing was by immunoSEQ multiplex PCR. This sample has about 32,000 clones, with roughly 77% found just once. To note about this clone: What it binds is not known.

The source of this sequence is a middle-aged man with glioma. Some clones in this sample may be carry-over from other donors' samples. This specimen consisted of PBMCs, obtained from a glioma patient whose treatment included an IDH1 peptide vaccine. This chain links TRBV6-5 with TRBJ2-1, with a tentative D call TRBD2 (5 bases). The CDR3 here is CASSYPGYNEQFF. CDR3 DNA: TGTGCCAGCAGTTACCCGGGGTACAATGAGCAGTTCTTC.